One and the same sample provided the 6 T cell receptor beta chains below, sequenced in a study of T cells in Graves' hyperthyroidism and ophthalmopathy. RNA transcripts yielded amplified TCR beta CDR3 regions. An initial round of RT-PCR targeting the TCR CDR3 relied on the HTBI primer set. TCRdb used MiXCR to reprocess the multiplex PCR reads, holding one entry per CDR3 protein. The table lists under 600,000 distinct CDR3 sequences, approximately 15% of them singletons. Sequenced: blood. These receptors were taken from a woman in her 40s with Graves' ophthalmopathy.

The table lists this clonotype with many counts. V is TRBV30 and J is TRBJ1-5; D unclear. CDR3 length: 15 amino acids. Germline loops: CDR1 GTSNPN, CDR2 SVGIG (reference sequence). Trimming pared 1 base from V and 3 bases from J, leaving 13 bases between. CDR3 sequence: CAWSGGNIPNQPQHF. As DNA, the CDR3 is TGTGCCTGGAGTGGAGGGAACATCCCCAATCAGCCCCAGCATTTT.

A word on this clonotype: A much larger clone sits a single nucleotide away, making a read error possible. The CDR3 reads CSAREQVEGEQYF. The CDR3 nucleotides read TGCAGTGCTAGAGAACAGGTAGAGGGCGAGCAGTACTTC. The chain combines TRBV20-1 with TRBJ2-7, with D perhaps matching TRBD1 or TRBD2 (5 bases each). Germline V CDR1 and CDR2: DFQATT, SNEGSKA (reference sequence). This CDR3 has 13 residues. V was pared by 0 bases and J by 6 bases, with 12 bases between.

This clonotype occurred many times. This chain uses TRBV5-1 with TRBJ1-5; D is perhaps TRBD1 (5 bases). V shed 5 bases and J shed 0 bases, with 12 bases lying between them. The CDR3 has 15 amino acids. CDR1 is SGHRS, CDR2 YFSETQ, per germline. CDR3 in DNA: TGCGCCAGCAGGCCTGGGGGGGATAGCAATCAGCCCCAGCATTTT. This translates into CASRPGGDSNQPQHF.

This clonotype was seen repeatedly, ten times or more. The V gene is TRBV13, the J gene TRBJ2-3; weak D call: TRBD1 (6 bases). Trimming pared 1 base from V and 4 bases from J, leaving 12 bases between. The CDR3 consists of 15 residues. Germline V lookup: CDR1 PRHDT, CDR2 FYEKMQ (reference sequence). The CDR3 region is CASSLVEGGADTQYF. The CDR3 bases are TGTGCCAGCAGCTTAGTAGAAGGGGGTGCAGATACGCAGTATTTT.

A remark on this clonotype: This may be a read error: a much more frequent sequence differs by one nucleotide. This rearrangement joins TRBV29-1 to TRBJ1-3; no clear D gene. The CDR3 is 14 residues long. Germline values: CDR1 SQVTM, CDR2 ANQGSEA. The germline V and J ends were trimmed by 7 bases and 6 bases, with 19 bases remaining between them. CDR3: CSAGLDRAENTIYF. DNA for the CDR3: TGCAGCGCTGGCCTAGATCGGGCTGAAAACACCATATATTTT.

This clonotype was seen more than once but under ten times. The chain uses TRBV19 and TRBJ2-2; the D is unclear. The CDR3 totals 13 residues. The V gene lost 9 bases and the J gene lost 6 bases, with 14 bases spanning the gap. Germline V lookup: CDR1 LNHDA, CDR2 SQIVND (reference sequence). The CDR3 DNA is TGTGCCAGCTCGTGGTTGCGGTCCGGGGAGCTGTTTTTT. Its protein is CASSWLRSGELFF.